What follows describes a single TCR beta chain. Described treatment: about 20 received Ad26.COV2.S at low or high dose, single or two shots; five or six received placebo; per-sample allocation not given. Sample collection was performed on day 63 after the first vaccine or placebo injection. Built on an Ad26 vector, the vaccine expressed Wuhan-strain SARS-CoV-2 spike. The assay was immunoSEQ multiplex PCR, and TCRdb's table has in-frame clones only and misses some. The table records 300,000 to 350,000 clones, about 87% of them present only once. V trimming: 6 bases; J trimming: 6 bases; junction bases outside the gene matches: 7. Germline CDR1 and CDR2: SQVTM and ANQGSEA. This CDR3 region has 12 residues. The data originate from a study of Ad26.COV2.S vaccination and SARS-CoV-2 variants.

The chain combines TRBV29-1 with TRBJ2-5, with 7 bases fitting TRBD2. The starting material was peripheral blood, obtained in a trial of Ad26.COV2.S vaccine versus placebo. This receptor was obtained from a person aged 18-60 years who received the Ad26.COV2.S COVID-19 vaccine or a placebo. This CDR3 is CSVDAGRKTQYF. CDR3 sequence (DNA): TGCAGCGTGGATGCCGGGAGGAAGACCCAGTACTTC.